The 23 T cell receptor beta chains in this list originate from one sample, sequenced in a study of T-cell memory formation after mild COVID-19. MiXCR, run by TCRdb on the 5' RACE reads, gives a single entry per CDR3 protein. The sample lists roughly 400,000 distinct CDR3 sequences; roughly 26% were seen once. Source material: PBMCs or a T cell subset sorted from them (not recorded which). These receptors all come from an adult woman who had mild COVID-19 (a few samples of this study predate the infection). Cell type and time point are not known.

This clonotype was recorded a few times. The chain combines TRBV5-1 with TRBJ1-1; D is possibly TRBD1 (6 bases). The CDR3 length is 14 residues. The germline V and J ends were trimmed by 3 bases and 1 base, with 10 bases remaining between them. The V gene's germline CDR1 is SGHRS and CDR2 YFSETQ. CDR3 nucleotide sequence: TGCGCCAGCAGCTCCTTGACAGGGAACACTGAAGCTTTCTTT. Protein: CASSSLTGNTEAFF. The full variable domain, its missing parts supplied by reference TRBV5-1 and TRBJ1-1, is KAGVTQTPRYLIKTRGQQVTLSCSPISGHRSVSWYQQTPGQGLQFLFEYFSETQRNKGNFPGRFSGRQFSNSRSEMNVSTLELGDSALYLCASSSLTGNTEAFFGQGTRLTVV.

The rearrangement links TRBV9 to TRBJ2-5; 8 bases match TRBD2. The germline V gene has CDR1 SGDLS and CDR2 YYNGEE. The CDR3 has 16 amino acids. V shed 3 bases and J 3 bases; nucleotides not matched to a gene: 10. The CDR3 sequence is CASSANLGLAKETQYF. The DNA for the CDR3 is TGTGCCAGCAGCGCTAACCTCGGACTAGCAAAAGAGACCCAGTACTTC. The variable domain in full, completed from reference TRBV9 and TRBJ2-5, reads DSGVTQTPKHLITATGQRVTLRCSPRSGDLSVYWYQQSLDQGLQFLIQYYNGEERAKGNILERFSAQQFPDLHSELNLSSLELGDSALYFCASSANLGLAKETQYFGPGTRLLVL.

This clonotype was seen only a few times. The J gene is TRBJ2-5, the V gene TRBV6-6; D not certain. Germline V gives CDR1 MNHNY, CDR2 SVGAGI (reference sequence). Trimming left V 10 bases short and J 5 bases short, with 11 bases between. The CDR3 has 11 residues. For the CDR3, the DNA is TGTGCCACCGCGGTTCGGGAGACCCAGTACTTC. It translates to CATAVRETQYF.

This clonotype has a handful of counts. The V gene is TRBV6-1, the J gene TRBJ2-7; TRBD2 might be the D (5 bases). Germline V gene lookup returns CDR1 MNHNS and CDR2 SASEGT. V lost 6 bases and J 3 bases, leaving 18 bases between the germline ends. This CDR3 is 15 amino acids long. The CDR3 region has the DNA TGTGCCAGCAGCGCTTCTGAGGGTGGAGGCTACGAGCAGTACTTC. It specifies CASSASEGGGYEQYF.

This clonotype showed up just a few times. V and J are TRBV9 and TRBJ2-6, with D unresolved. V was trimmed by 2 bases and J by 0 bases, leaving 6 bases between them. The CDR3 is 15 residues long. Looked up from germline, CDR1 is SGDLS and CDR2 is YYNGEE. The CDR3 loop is CASSVEGSGANVLTF. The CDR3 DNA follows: TGTGCCAGCAGCGTGGAAGGCTCTGGGGCCAACGTCCTGACTTTC.

The CDR3 loop is CSASLGYEQYF. The CDR3 region has the DNA TGCAGTGCTAGTCTGGGTTACGAGCAGTACTTC. This chain connects TRBV20-1 to TRBJ2-7; D gene uncertain. Germline V lookup: CDR1 DFQATT, CDR2 SNEGSKA (reference sequence). This CDR3 is built from 11 residues. V lost 3 bases and J lost 4, with 7 bases in between.

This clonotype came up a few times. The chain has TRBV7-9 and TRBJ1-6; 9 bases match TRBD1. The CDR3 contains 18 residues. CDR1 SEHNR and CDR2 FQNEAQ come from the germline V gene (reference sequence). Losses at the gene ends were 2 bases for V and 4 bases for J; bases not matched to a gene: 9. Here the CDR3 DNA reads TGTGCCAGCAGCTTAAACAGGGGGCCTCTACTTTATAATTCACCCCTCCACTTT. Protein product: CASSLNRGPLLYNSPLHF.

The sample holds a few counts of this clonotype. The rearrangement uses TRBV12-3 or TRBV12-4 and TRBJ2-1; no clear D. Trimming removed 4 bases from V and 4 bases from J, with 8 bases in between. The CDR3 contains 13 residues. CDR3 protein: CASSSRQYNEQFF. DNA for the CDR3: TGTGCCAGCAGTTCTCGCCAGTACAATGAGCAGTTCTTC.

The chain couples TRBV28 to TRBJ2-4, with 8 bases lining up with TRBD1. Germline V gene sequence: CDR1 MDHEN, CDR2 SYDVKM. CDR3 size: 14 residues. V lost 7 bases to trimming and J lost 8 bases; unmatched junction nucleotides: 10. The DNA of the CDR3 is TGTGCCAGCATCTCGACAGGGGCGGGCCACATTCAGTACTTC. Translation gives CASISTGAGHIQYF.

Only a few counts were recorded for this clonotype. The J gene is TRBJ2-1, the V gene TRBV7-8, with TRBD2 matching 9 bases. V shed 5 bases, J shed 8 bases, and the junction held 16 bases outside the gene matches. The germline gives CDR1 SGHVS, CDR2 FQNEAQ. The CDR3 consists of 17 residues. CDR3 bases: TGTGCCAGCAGCCTCCCTAGACGTTTTAGCGGGAGTTATGAGCAGTTCTTC. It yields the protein CASSLPRRFSGSYEQFF. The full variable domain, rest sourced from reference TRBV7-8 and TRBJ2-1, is GAGVSQSPRYKVAKRGQDVALRCDPISGHVSLFWYQQALGQGPEFLTYFQNEAQLDKSGLPSDRFFAERPEGSVSTLKIQRTQQEDSAVYLCASSLPRRFSGSYEQFFGPGTRLTVL.

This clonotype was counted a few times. CDR3 region: CASSLVQSLSTEAFF. In DNA form, the CDR3 reads TGCGCCAGCAGCTTGGTGCAGAGCCTGAGCACTGAAGCTTTCTTT. The gene calls are TRBV5-1 and TRBJ1-1, with unresolved D. Trimming left V 0 bases short and J 4 bases short, with 13 bases between. Germline CDR1 reads SGHRS; CDR2 reads YFSETQ. The CDR3 sequence is 15 residues long.

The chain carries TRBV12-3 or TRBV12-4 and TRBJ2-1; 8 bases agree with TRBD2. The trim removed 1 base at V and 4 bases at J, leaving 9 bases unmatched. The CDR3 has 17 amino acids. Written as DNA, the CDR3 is TGTGCCAGCAGTTTAGTAAGGGAGCGGGAGATATACAATGAGCAGTTCTTC. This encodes CASSLVREREIYNEQFF.

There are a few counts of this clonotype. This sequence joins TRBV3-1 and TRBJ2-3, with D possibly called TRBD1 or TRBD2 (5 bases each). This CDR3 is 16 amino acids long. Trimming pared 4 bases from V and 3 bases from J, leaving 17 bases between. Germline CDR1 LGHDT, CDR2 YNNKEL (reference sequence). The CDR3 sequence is CASSRRRGTGTDTQYF. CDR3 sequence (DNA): TGTGCCAGCAGCCGACGTCGAGGGACCGGGACAGATACGCAGTATTTT.

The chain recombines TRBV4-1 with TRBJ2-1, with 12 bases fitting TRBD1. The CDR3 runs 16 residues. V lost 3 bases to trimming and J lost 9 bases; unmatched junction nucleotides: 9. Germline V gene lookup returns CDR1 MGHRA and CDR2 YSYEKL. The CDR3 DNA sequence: TGCGCCAGCAGCCACCCGGGACAGGGGGCTCGTGGTGAGCAGTTCTTC. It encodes CASSHPGQGARGEQFF.

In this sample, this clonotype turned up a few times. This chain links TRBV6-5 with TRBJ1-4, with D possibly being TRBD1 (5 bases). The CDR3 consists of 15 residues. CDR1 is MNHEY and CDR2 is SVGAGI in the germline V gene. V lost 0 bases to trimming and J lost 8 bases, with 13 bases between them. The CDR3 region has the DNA TGTGCCAGCAGTTACTCGTGGGGGGAGGACGAAAAACTGTTTTTT. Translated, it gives CASSYSWGEDEKLFF.

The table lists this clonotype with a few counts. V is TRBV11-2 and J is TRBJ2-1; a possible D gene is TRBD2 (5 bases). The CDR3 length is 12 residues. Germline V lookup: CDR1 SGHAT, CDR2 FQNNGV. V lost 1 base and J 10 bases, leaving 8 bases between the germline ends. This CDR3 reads CASSLGLQEQFF. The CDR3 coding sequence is TGTGCCAGCAGCTTAGGACTACAGGAGCAGTTCTTC.

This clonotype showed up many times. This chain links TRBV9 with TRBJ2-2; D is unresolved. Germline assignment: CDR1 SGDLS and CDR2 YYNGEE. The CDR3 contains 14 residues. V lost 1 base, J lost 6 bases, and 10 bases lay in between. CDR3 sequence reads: CASSVTVGAGELFF. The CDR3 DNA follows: TGTGCCAGCAGCGTAACCGTGGGCGCCGGGGAGCTGTTTTTT.

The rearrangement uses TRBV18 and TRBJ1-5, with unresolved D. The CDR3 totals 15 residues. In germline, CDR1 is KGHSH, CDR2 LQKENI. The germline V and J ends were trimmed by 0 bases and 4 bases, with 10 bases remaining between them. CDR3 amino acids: CASSPPDGANQPQHF. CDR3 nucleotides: TGTGCCAGCTCACCACCCGATGGAGCAAATCAGCCCCAGCATTTT. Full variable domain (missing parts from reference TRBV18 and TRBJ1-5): NAGVMQNPRHLVRRRGQEARLRCSPMKGHSHVYWYRQLPEEGLKFMVYLQKENIIDESGMPKERFSAEFPKEGPSILRIQQVVRGDSAAYFCASSPPDGANQPQHFGDGTRLSIL.

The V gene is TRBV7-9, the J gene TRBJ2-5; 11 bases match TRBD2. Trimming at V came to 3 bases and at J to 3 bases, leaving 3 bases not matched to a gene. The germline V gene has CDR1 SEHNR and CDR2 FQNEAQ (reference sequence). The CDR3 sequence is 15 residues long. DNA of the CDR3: TGTGCCAGCAGCTTCCCGACTAGCGGGGAAGAGACCCAGTACTTC. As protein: CASSFPTSGEETQYF. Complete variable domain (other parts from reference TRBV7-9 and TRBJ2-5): DTGVSQNPRHKITKRGQNVTFRCDPISEHNRLYWYRQTLGQGPEFLTYFQNEAQLEKSRLLSDRFSAERPKGSFSTLEIQRTEQGDSAMYLCASSFPTSGEETQYFGPGTRLLVL.

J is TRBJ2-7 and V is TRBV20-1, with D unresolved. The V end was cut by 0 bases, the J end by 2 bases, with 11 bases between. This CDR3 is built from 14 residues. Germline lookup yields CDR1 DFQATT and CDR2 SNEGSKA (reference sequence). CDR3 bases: TGCAGTGCTAGAGATCAAGGCAGAGCCTACGAGCAGTACTTC. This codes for CSARDQGRAYEQYF.

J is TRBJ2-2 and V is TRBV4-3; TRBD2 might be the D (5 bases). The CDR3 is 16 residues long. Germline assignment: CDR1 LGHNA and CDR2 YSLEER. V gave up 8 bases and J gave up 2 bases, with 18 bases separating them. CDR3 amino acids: CASQARADLNTGELFF. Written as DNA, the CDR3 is TGCGCCAGCCAAGCCCGAGCGGACCTTAACACCGGGGAGCTGTTTTTT.

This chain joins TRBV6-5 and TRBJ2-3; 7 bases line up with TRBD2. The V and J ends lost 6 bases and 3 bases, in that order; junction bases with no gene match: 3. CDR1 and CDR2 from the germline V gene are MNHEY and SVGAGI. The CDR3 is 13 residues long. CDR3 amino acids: CASRSGDTDTQYF. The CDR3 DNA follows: TGTGCCAGCAGGAGCGGGGATACAGATACGCAGTATTTT.

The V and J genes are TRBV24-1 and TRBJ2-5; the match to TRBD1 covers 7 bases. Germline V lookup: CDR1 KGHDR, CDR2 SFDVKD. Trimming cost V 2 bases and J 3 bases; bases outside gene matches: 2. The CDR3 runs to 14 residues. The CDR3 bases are TGTGCCACCAGTGATTACGACAGGGAAGAGACCCAGTACTTC. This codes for CATSDYDREETQYF.